This T cell receptor beta chain was retrieved from a study of blood T cells in healthy people across ages. Study-level results: PBMCs that were unsorted prevented a conclusive naive versus antigen-experienced comparison.

Sample-barcoded 5' priming and a J-beta primer mix drove a second PCR of about 6 to 12 cycles. Using its own MiXCR run on the 5' RACE reads, TCRdb lists one record per CDR3 protein. The profile shows about 1 million distinct CDR3 sequences, 40% to 50% of them singletons. Healthy Caucasian individuals from Russia aged roughly 6 to 100 served as donors. Points on this clonotype: What it recognizes is unknown.

Germline V gene lookup returns CDR1 SGHTA and CDR2 FQGNSA. The length of the CDR3 is 12 residues. Trimming stripped 5 bases from V and 13 bases from J, with 15 bases between. The chain is built from TRBV7-2 and TRBJ2-1; D is unclear. Sequenced input: blood. The origin of this receptor is a woman aged 55-69 years in good health. CDR3 residues: CASSRPGGVQFF. CDR3 DNA sequence: TGTGCCAGCAGCCGTCCGGGTGGGGTACAGTTCTTC.